The 15 T cell receptor beta chains reported below all come from one sample, sequenced in a study of blood T cell repertoires in COVID-19. The table came from immunoSEQ multiplex PCR; TCRdb's copy has only in-frame clones and leaves some out. The table records some 170,000 clones, over 70% of them present only once. The sequenced sample was peripheral blood. The receptors come from a woman older than 75 with active or convalescent COVID-19.

This chain connects TRBV18 to TRBJ2-5; a weak D match, TRBD1 (5 bases). The germline gives CDR1 KGHSH, CDR2 LQKENI. Trimming removed 0 bases from V and 6 bases from J, with 20 bases in between. This CDR3 has 17 residues. CDR3 sequence reads: CASSPPLETEPHQTQYF. DNA of the CDR3: TGTGCCAGCTCACCACCTCTAGAGACAGAGCCTCACCAGACCCAGTACTTC.

The rearrangement links TRBV5-1 to TRBJ2-7; 7 bases match TRBD1. Trimming removed 4 bases from V and 0 bases from J; junction bases left unmatched: 7. The CDR3 runs 15 residues. Germline V CDR1 and CDR2: SGHRS, YFSETQ. The CDR3 DNA is TGCGCCAGCAGCCCCGGGACAGTTAGCTCCTACGAGCAGTACTTC. Its protein is CASSPGTVSSYEQYF.

The rearrangement links TRBV5-1 to TRBJ2-7; 7 nucleotides line up with TRBD1. Unmatched junction bases numbered 7, after V lost 4 bases and J lost 0 bases. The germline CDR1 and CDR2 sequences are SGHRS and YFSETQ. CDR3 length: 15 residues. The CDR3 protein is CASSRTGASSYEQYF. The CDR3 nucleotides read TGCGCCAGCAGCAGAACAGGGGCGAGCTCCTACGAGCAGTACTTC.

The V call is TRBV19, the J call TRBJ1-5; 7 bases are shared with TRBD1. The germline CDR1 and CDR2 sequences are LNHDA and SQIVND (reference sequence). There are 16 residues in the CDR3. Germline trimming cut 5 bases from V and 5 bases from J; bases unmatched to any gene: 12. For the CDR3, the DNA is TGTGCCAGTAGTCCGTATCAGACAGGGAAGGATCAGCCCCAGCATTTT. It yields the protein CASSPYQTGKDQPQHF.

The chain links TRBV5-6 to TRBJ1-1, with D possibly TRBD1 on 6 matching bases. This CDR3 spans 15 amino acids. Trimming stripped 0 bases from V and 1 base from J, with 10 bases between. Germline CDR1 SGHDT, CDR2 YYEEEE. CDR3 protein: CASSLADRKNTEAFF. CDR3 bases: TGTGCCAGCAGCTTGGCCGACAGGAAGAACACTGAAGCTTTCTTT.

In this sample, this clone turned up a few times. This chain joins TRBV2 and TRBJ2-7, with D tentatively TRBD2 (6 bases). V was cut by 6 bases and J by 6 bases, with 24 bases left in between. The CDR3 covers 16 residues. Germline loops: CDR1 SNHLY, CDR2 FYNNEI. The CDR3 sequence is CASRENSGAGGIEQYF. In nucleotides, the CDR3 is TGTGCCAGCAGGGAAAATTCAGGCGCAGGAGGGATCGAGCAGTACTTC. Based on the CDR3 plus reference TRBV2 and TRBJ2-7, the full variable domain is EPEVTQTPSHQVTQMGQEVILRCVPISNHLYFYWYRQILGQKVEFLVSFYNNEISEKSEIFDDQFSVERPDGSNFTLKIRSTKLEDSAMYFCASRENSGAGGIEQYFGPGTRLTVT.

This chain connects TRBV7-2 to TRBJ1-5; TRBD1 aligns across 7 bases. The CDR3 is made up of 15 amino acids. The V segment lost 5 bases and the J segment 0 bases; nucleotides outside the gene matches: 4. The germline CDR1 and CDR2 sequences are SGHTA and FQGNSA. The CDR3 spells CASSQTGTSNQPQHF. CDR3 DNA sequence: TGTGCCAGCAGCCAGACAGGGACTAGCAATCAGCCCCAGCATTTT.

This clone was counted only a few times. The chain carries TRBV14 and TRBJ1-6; D uncertain. Germline V gene sequence: CDR1 SGHDN, CDR2 FVKESK. V lost 1 base to trimming and J lost 12 bases, with 10 bases between them. This CDR3 region has 13 residues. DNA for the CDR3: TGTGCCAGCAGCCAAGCGAGAGGGAGACCCCTCCACTTT. Amino acid sequence: CASSQARGRPLHF.

This clone was recorded many times. The chain couples TRBV19 to TRBJ2-1; D gene unclear. The CDR3 is 11 amino acids. Germline loops: CDR1 LNHDA, CDR2 SQIVND (reference sequence). Trimming pared 8 bases from V and 4 bases from J, leaving 6 bases between. The CDR3 DNA reads TGTGCCAGTTCCCAGTACAATGAGCAGTTCTTC. This translates into CASSQYNEQFF.

The chain combines TRBV6-5 with TRBJ1-5; D is unresolved. V lost 6 bases and J 1 base, leaving 10 bases between the germline ends. The CDR3 length is 14 residues. Germline values: CDR1 MNHEY, CDR2 SVGAGI. For the CDR3, the DNA is TGTGCCAGCAGCGTACCGGGAAGCAATCAGCCCCAGCATTTT. It encodes CASSVPGSNQPQHF.

This chain connects TRBV7-2 to TRBJ1-5; D gene ambiguous. The CDR3 spans 15 residues. Germline V gives CDR1 SGHTA, CDR2 FQGNSA. V lost 2 bases and J lost 0, with 8 bases in between. The CDR3 DNA reads as TGTGCCAGCAGCTTAAATCCAGGTAGCAATCAGCCCCAGCATTTT. Translated, it gives CASSLNPGSNQPQHF.

This chain uses TRBV11-3 with TRBJ1-6, with D possibly matching TRBD1 (6 bases). Germline lookup yields CDR1 SGHNT and CDR2 YENEEA. The CDR3 contains 15 residues. Trimming took 5 bases from V and 7 from J, leaving 15 bases between them. The CDR3 here is CASSPAAGVNSPLHF. The CDR3 nucleotides read TGTGCCAGCAGCCCCGCGGCAGGGGTCAATTCACCCCTCCACTTT.

This chain uses TRBV19 with TRBJ1-3; 7 positions agree with TRBD1. CDR1 and CDR2 from the germline V gene are LNHDA and SQIVND (reference sequence). CDR3 length: 16 amino acids. Losses at the gene ends were 5 bases for V and 2 bases for J; bases not matched to a gene: 9. The CDR3 nucleotides are TGTGCCAGTAGTCAGGGGGGCGGGATTACTGGAAACACCATATATTTT. Translation gives CASSQGGGITGNTIYF.

The chain combines TRBV24-1 with TRBJ2-7, with 7 bases that match TRBD1. Germline CDR1 KGHDR, CDR2 SFDVKD. The CDR3 runs to 16 residues. V trimming: 0 bases; J trimming: 0 bases; junction bases outside the gene matches: 4. The CDR3 bases are TGTGCCACCAGTGATTTGGGTGCAGGGGGCTCCTACGAGCAGTACTTC. Protein: CATSDLGAGGSYEQYF.

The chain couples TRBV2 to TRBJ1-4; D may be TRBD1 (6 bases). CDR3 length: 15 amino acids. The germline V and J ends were trimmed by 0 bases and 7 bases, with 12 bases remaining between them. In germline, CDR1 is SNHLY, CDR2 FYNNEI. CDR3 DNA: TGTGCCAGCAGTGAAGCGAGGGGGGGTGGTGAAAAACTGTTTTTT. Protein sequence: CASSEARGGGEKLFF.